Sequencing of this T cell receptor beta chain was carried out in a study of CD8+CD57+ T cells in acquired aplastic anemia. Only patients with CD8+CD57+ cell expansion on flow cytometry were chosen for sequencing. Genomic DNA was employed as the template in profiling TCR beta VDJ and CDR3. TCRdb reanalysed the reads using MiXCR and keeps one entry per CDR3 protein. The sample has about 58,000 distinct CDR3 sequences, around 50% seen once. This clonotype was seen repeatedly, ten times or more. The CDR3 extends over 12 amino acids. V was pared by 4 bases and J by 6 bases, with 9 bases between. Germline CDR1 and CDR2: SGHDT and YYEEEE.

Sequenced input: sorted CD4+, CD8+, or CD8+CD57+ T cells (not recorded which) from PBMCs. This sequence was found in a human donor with aplastic anemia. The chain carries TRBV5-6 and TRBJ2-3; D is unresolved. The CDR3 nucleotides are TGTGCCAGCAGCCCCACCCCGGATACGCAGTATTTT. Protein: CASSPTPDTQYF.